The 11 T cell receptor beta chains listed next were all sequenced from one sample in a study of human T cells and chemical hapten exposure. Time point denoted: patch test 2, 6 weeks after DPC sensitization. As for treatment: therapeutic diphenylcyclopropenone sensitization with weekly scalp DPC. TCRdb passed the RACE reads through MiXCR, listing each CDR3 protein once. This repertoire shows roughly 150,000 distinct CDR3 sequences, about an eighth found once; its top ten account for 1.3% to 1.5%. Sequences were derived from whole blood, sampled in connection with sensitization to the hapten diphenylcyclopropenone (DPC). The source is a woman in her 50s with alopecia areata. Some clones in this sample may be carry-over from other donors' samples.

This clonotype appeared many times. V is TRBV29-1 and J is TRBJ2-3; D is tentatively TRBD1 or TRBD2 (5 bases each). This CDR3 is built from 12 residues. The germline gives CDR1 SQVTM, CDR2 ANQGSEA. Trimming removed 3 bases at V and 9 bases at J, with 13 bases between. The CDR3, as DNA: TGCAGCGTTGAGGGGGAAATCAGAACGCAGTATTTT. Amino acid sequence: CSVEGEIRTQYF.

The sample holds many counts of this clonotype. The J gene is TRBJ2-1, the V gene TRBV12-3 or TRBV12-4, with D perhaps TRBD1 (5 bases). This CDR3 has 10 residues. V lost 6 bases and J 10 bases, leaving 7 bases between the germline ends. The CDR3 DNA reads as TGTGCCAGCAGCCGGACAGAGCAGTTCTTC. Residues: CASSRTEQFF.

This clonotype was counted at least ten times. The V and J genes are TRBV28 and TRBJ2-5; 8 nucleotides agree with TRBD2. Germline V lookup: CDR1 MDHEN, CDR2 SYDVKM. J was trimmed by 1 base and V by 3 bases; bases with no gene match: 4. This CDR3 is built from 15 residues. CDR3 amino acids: CASSFPSGGQETQYF. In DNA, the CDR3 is TGTGCCAGCAGTTTTCCCAGCGGGGGCCAAGAGACCCAGTACTTC.

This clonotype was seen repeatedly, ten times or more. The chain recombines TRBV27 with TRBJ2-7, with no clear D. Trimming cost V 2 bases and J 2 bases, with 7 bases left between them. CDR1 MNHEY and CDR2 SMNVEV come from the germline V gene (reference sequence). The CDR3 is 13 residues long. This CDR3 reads CASSLGPAYEQYF. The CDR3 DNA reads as TGTGCCAGCAGTTTAGGGCCCGCCTACGAGCAGTACTTC.

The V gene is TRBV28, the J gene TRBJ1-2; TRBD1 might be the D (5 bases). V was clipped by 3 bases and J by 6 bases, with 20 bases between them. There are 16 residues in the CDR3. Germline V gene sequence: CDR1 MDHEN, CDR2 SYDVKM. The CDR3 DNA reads TGTGCCAGCAGTTTCACCGCCGGGGGGAGACAAAATGGCTACACCTTC. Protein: CASSFTAGGRQNGYTF.

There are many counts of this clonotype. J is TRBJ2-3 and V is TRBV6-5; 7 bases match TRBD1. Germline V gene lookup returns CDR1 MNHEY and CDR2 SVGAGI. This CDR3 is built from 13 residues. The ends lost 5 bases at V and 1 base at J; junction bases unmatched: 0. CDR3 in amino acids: CASSTGGTDTQYF. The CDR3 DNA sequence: TGTGCCAGCAGTACAGGGGGCACAGATACGCAGTATTTT.

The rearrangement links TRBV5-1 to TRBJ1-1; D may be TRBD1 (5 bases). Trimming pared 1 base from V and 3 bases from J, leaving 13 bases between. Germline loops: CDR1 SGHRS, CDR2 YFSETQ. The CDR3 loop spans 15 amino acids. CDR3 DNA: TGCGCCAGCAGCTTGCTGGGGGGTACCGACACTGAAGCTTTCTTT. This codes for CASSLLGGTDTEAFF.

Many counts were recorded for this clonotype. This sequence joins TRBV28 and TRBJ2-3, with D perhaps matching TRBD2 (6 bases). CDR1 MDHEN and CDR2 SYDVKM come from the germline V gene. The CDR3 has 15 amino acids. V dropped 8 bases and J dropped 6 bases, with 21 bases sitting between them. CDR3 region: CASLPSIGSGDTQYF. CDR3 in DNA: TGTGCCAGCCTTCCCTCGATCGGGAGTGGGGATACGCAGTATTTT.

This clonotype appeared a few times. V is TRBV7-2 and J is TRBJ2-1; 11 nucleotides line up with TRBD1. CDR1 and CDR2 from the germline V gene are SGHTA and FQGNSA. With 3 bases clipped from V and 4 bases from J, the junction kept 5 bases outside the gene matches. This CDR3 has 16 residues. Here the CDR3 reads CASSFRTGGAYNEQFF. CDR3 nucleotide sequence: TGTGCCAGCAGCTTCAGGACAGGGGGCGCTTACAATGAGCAGTTCTTC. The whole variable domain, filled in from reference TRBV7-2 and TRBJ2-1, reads GAGVSQSPSNKVTEKGKDVELRCDPISGHTALYWYRQSLGQGLEFLIYFQGNSAPDKSGLPSDRFSAERTGGSVSTLTIQRTQQEDSAVYLCASSFRTGGAYNEQFFGPGTRLTVL.

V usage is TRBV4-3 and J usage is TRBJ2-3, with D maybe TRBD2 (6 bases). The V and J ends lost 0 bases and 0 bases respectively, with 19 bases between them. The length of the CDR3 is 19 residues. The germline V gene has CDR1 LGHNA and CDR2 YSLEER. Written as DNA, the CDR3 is TGCGCCAGCAGCCAAGAAGGCAGCGGGCAACGGATTAGCACAGATACGCAGTATTTT. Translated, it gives CASSQEGSGQRISTDTQYF.

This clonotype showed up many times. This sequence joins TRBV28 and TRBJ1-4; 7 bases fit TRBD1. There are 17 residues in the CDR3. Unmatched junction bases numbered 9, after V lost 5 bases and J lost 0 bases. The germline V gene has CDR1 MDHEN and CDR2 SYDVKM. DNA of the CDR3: TGTGCCAGCAGTGGCTGGGACAGACCTGCAACTAATGAAAAACTGTTTTTT. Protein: CASSGWDRPATNEKLFF.